This is a list of T cell receptor beta chains from one sample in a study of shared T cell receptors in the human thymus. Measured with immunoSEQ multiplex PCR; TCRdb has only the in-frame clones, and not every one. The sample has 550,000 to 800,000 clones, around 85% seen once; the top ten hold 0.0095% to 0.011%. Another study also made use of these data, one on human thymus T cells.

The sample consisted of thymocytes. All receptors come from a girl in the first two years of life with a congenital heart defect. CDR3s include the opening cysteine and the closing phenylalanine or tryptophan. Each record gives: D gene, clone size, J gene, V gene, CDR3 DNA, CDR3 protein. A D gene is named only where the DNA matches it firmly. Clone size, where shown, is once, few, many, or a class for clones that have expanded.

TRBD2,NA,TRBJ2-1,TRBV4-1,TGCGCCAGCAGCCAAGCTAGGCGGGGGAACTCCTACAATGAGCAGTTCTTC,CASSQARRGNSYNEQFF
NA,NA,TRBJ2-3,TRBV7-4,TGTGCCAGCATGCGGATAGGGGGGGAGGGCTCCACAGATACGCAGTATTTT,CASMRIGGEGSTDTQYF
NA,NA,TRBJ2-5,TRBV21-1,TGTGCCAGCAGCTACCTTCCTAGGCAGGGGCTTTGGGAGACCCAGTACTTC,CASSYLPRQGLWETQYF
NA,NA,TRBJ1-1,TRBV27,TGTGCCAGCAGTGTGGACAGCGCGGACACTGAAGCTTTCTTT,CASSVDSADTEAFF
NA,NA,TRBJ1-4,TRBV5-1,TGCGCCAGCAGCCCCCGCCCCAGGGTTGTCCGGCATAAGGGGCGGAGGGATGAAAAACTGTTTTTT,CASSPRPRVVRHKGRRDEKLFF
NA,NA,TRBJ1-5,TRBV6-1,TGTGCCAGCAGCGGAGATAGCAATCAGCCCCAGCATTTT,CASSGDSNQPQHF
NA,NA,TRBJ2-3,TRBV5-1,TGCGCCAGCAGCTTGCTATCTAGGAAAGACACAGATACGCAGTATTTT,CASSLLSRKDTDTQYF
TRBD1,NA,TRBJ1-5,TRBV6-5,TGTGCCAGCAGTTATGACAGGGAGCGTCAGCCCCAGCATTTT,CASSYDRERQPQHF
NA,NA,TRBJ2-1,TRBV14,TGTGCCAGCAGCCAAGTCGGGTTAGGAGGGCATGAGCAGTTCTTC,CASSQVGLGGHEQFF
TRBD1,NA,TRBJ1-2,TRBV5-1,TGCGCCAGCAGCGGAATCTATCGACAGGGCTATGGCTACACCTTC,CASSGIYRQGYGYTF
NA,NA,TRBJ2-2,TRBV27,TGTGCCAGCAGTTTACAAGGGGACACAAACGCCGGGGAGCTGTTTTTT,CASSLQGDTNAGELFF
TRBD2,few,TRBJ2-2,TRBV5-1,TGCGCCAGCAGCCCCGGTCTAGCGGGGCCCGGGGAGCTGTTTTTT,CASSPGLAGPGELFF
TRBD1,NA,TRBJ1-2,TRBV6-1,TGTGCCAGCAGTGACCCCTTGGACAGGGGGACCTTC,CASSDPLDRGTF
NA,NA,TRBJ1-2,TRBV6-1,TGTGCCAGCAGTGAAGCCGCGAGAGGATCCTATGGCTACACCTTC,CASSEAARGSYGYTF
NA,few,TRBJ2-5,TRBV30,TGTGCCTGGAGTGCCAGTTGTGGGCGACCGGGGGGCTGGGAGGAGACCCAGTACTTC,CAWSASCGRPGGWEETQYF
TRBD2,NA,TRBJ2-3,TRBV6-1,TGTGCCAGCAGTCCTCTAGCGGGGGGGCGACATACGCAGTATTTT,CASSPLAGGRHTQYF
NA,NA,TRBJ2-7,TRBV6-6,TGTGCCACCACGGGGAGACCTGTGTCCTACGAGCAGTACTTC,CATTGRPVSYEQYF
TRBD1,NA,TRBJ1-2,TRBV28,TGTGCCAGCAGTTCTGGGGACAGCCCCAAAAGCTACACCTTC,CASSSGDSPKSYTF
NA,NA,TRBJ1-1,TRBV27,TGTGCCAGCAGTTTATCGGGACAAGAAACTTTCTTT,CASSLSGQETFF
NA,few,TRBJ1-1,TRBV9,TGTGCCAGCAGCGTCACCCCATACCAGGCGCCTGAAGCTTTCTTT,CASSVTPYQAPEAFF
TRBD1,NA,TRBJ1-5,TRBV5-5,TGTGCCAGCAGCTTGAGCTACCCCGGGACAGATAGCAATCAGCCCCAGCATTTT,CASSLSYPGTDSNQPQHF
NA,NA,TRBJ1-2,TRBV12-5,TGTGCTAGTGGTTTGGCTAGCAAGAGACGGTTCCGCTACACCTTC,CASGLASKRRFRYTF
TRBD1,few,TRBJ2-2,TRBV6-1,TGTGCCAGCAGTGATTTGGGACAGATAATCGCCGGGGAGCTGTTTTTT,CASSDLGQIIAGELFF
NA,once,TRBJ2-1,TRBV18,TGTGCCAGCTCGTCCCATCGCGGGGTTTACAATGAGCAGTTCTTC,CASSSHRGVYNEQFF
NA,once,TRBJ1-5,TRBV10-3,TGTGCCATCAGTGACGTGGACAGCCTAAAGGGTCAGCCCCAGCATTTT,CAISDVDSLKGQPQHF
TRBD2,NA,TRBJ2-7,TRBV2,TGTGCCAGCAGTGAAGGGGACCCGGGGGGGGCGGGGGCCGATTACGAGCAGTACTTC,CASSEGDPGGAGADYEQYF
NA,NA,TRBJ2-7,TRBV28,TGTGCCAGCAGTTTGTCTACTCACAGCCCCTACGAGCAGTACTTC,CASSLSTHSPYEQYF
TRBD1,NA,TRBJ1-1,TRBV11-3,TGTGCCAGCAGCTTCCGGCGGGACAGCACTGAAGCTTTCTTT,CASSFRRDSTEAFF
NA,NA,TRBJ1-1,TRBV6-1,TGTGCCAGCAGTAGGAGTGCTGAAGCTTTCTTT,CASSRSAEAFF
TRBD1,NA,TRBJ2-7,TRBV4-1,TGCGCCAGCAGCCAAGATTTTAGGACAGGGACCTACGAGCAGTACTTC,CASSQDFRTGTYEQYF